This T cell receptor (beta chain) was recovered during a study of shared clonotypes between healthy human individuals. Notes on the study in general: At large depth, rarefaction still showed sorted-subset sequencing to be incomplete. With few donors, the genetic and exposure-history diversity represented was limited. Among several donors, about 5% of naive CD4 clonotypes were found in common.

About this clone itself: What it binds is not known. Other nucleotide sequences from this sample produce the same CDR3.

Trimming removed 2 bases from V and 3 bases from J, with 4 bases in between. Germline values: CDR1 MDHEN, CDR2 SYDVKM. This CDR3 has 13 residues. Clones were sequenced by immunoSEQ multiplex PCR, and TCRdb holds only the in-frame ones, with some missing. The sample lists about 1.4 million clones, 96% occurring once. V and J are TRBV28 and TRBJ2-2; D gene ambiguous. The source is a young man in good health. Sequenced: naive CD4+ T cells sorted from blood. Subset of the sample: CD45RA+ positively selected. The CDR3 DNA reads as TGTGCCAGCAGTTTACTTGACACCGGGGAGCTGTTTTTT. Translating it yields CASSLLDTGELFF.